This is a list of T cell receptor beta chains from one sample in a study of blood T cell repertoires in COVID-19. Repertoires were generated with immunoSEQ multiplex PCR, while TCRdb's copy carries only in-frame clones and drops some. The sample holds roughly 86,000 clones, 80% seen once. Material: peripheral blood. Receptors originate from a man aged 45-60 years who had recovered from COVID-19. Both conserved end residues are part of each CDR3. The order of the fields is J gene, V gene, D gene, clone size, CDR3 DNA, CDR3 protein. D genes are given only for firm matches. Rows give clone size only sometimes, using once, few, many, or a class for an expanded clone.

TRBJ2-2	TRBV6-5	.	once	TGTGCCAGCAAAAAAAGCAACACCGGGGAGCTGTTTTTT	CASKKSNTGELFF
TRBJ2-1	TRBV6-5	TRBD2	.	TGTGCCAGCAGGACTAGCGGGTATTACAATGAGCAGTTCTTC	CASRTSGYYNEQFF
TRBJ2-2	TRBV4-2	.	many	TGTGCCAGCAGCCAGGCCTACAGGGTGGCCGGGGAGCTGTTTTTT	CASSQAYRVAGELFF
TRBJ1-1	TRBV12-3/TRBV12-4	.	.	TGTGCCAGCAGTTATGGGGGAGGTGAAGCTTTCTTT	CASSYGGGEAFF
TRBJ1-2	TRBV6-2/TRBV6-3	.	.	TGTGCCAGCAGTACCCGATCACAGGAAAACTATGGCTACACCTTC	CASSTRSQENYGYTF
TRBJ1-1	TRBV27	TRBD1	.	TGTGCCAGCAGTTTCCGACAGGGGGAGAACACTGAAGCTTTCTTT	CASSFRQGENTEAFF
TRBJ2-7	TRBV7-2	TRBD2	.	TGTGCCAGCAGCCCCGCCGGACTAGCGGGCTACGAGCAGTACTTC	CASSPAGLAGYEQYF
TRBJ2-7	TRBV6-5	.	.	TGTGCCAGCAGTTATCGGGACATCAGCTACGAGCAGTACTTC	CASSYRDISYEQYF
TRBJ2-2	TRBV15	TRBD2	.	TGTGCCACCAGTCGGACTAGCGGGAATAGGTGGAACACCGGGGAGCTGTTTTTT	CATSRTSGNRWNTGELFF
TRBJ2-2	TRBV12-3/TRBV12-4	.	few	TGTGCCAGCGCACCAGGTCCCGGGGAGCTGTTTTTT	CASAPGPGELFF
TRBJ2-6	TRBV7-2	.	.	TGTGCCAGCAGCACGCGACAGCCCTCTGGGGCCAACGTCCTGACTTTC	CASSTRQPSGANVLTF
TRBJ1-1	TRBV5-6	.	once	TGTGCCAGCAGCCTCTCGGACAGTGCGACTGAAGCTTTCTTT	CASSLSDSATEAFF
TRBJ2-3	TRBV6-5	TRBD1	few	TGTGCCAGCAGGAGGACAGGGGCTAGCGCAGATACGCAGTATTTT	CASRRTGASADTQYF
TRBJ2-2	TRBV5-1	TRBD1	.	TGCGCCAGCAGCTTGACCGGGACAGGGGGCCTCGGGGAGCTGTTTTTT	CASSLTGTGGLGELFF
TRBJ1-4	TRBV5-4	TRBD1	.	TGTGCCAGCAGCTTGGGACAGGGTAATGAAAAACTGTTTTTT	CASSLGQGNEKLFF
TRBJ2-1	TRBV11-2	TRBD2	.	TGTGCCAGCAGCTTAACACTAGCGGGAGCAAATGAGCAGTTCTTC	CASSLTLAGANEQFF
TRBJ1-6	TRBV5-1	TRBD1	once	TGCGCCAGCAGATTGACAGGGAATTCACCCCTCCACTTT	CASRLTGNSPLHF